The 22 T cell receptor beta chains below all came from one sample that was sequenced in a study of blood T cell repertoires in COVID-19. Sequencing used immunoSEQ multiplex PCR; TCRdb keeps in-frame clones, though not all of them. This sample carries about 480,000 clones, roughly 90% of them seen once, and the ten largest clones take approximately 2%. The specimen was PBMCs or T cells enriched from blood (not recorded which). The receptors stem from a woman aged 35 to 49 who had recovered from COVID-19.

This chain joins TRBV7-9 and TRBJ2-1, with 11 bases aligning to TRBD2. The CDR3 is made up of 16 amino acids. V lost 8 bases, J lost 4 bases, and 10 bases stayed unmatched. Germline CDR1 and CDR2: SEHNR and FQNEAQ (reference sequence). The chain's CDR3 is CASGRTSGSWYNEQFF. The CDR3 nucleotides read TGTGCCAGCGGACGTACTAGCGGGAGTTGGTACAATGAGCAGTTCTTC. Combining the CDR3 with reference TRBV7-9 and TRBJ2-1 gives the whole variable domain DTGVSQNPRHKITKRGQNVTFRCDPISEHNRLYWYRQTLGQGPEFLTYFQNEAQLEKSRLLSDRFSAERPKGSFSTLEIQRTEQGDSAMYLCASGRTSGSWYNEQFFGPGTRLTVL.

The V and J genes are TRBV3-1 (or the pseudogene TRBV3-2) and TRBJ2-1; TRBD2 matches 13 bases. This CDR3 is 19 amino acids long. Germline CDR1 reads LGHDT; CDR2 reads YNNKEL (reference sequence). Trimming at V came to 1 base and at J to 7 bases, leaving 13 bases not matched to a gene. CDR3 region: CASSQAPRTSGRMLNEQFF. Here the CDR3 DNA reads TGTGCCAGCAGCCAAGCCCCGCGGACTAGCGGGAGAATGTTAAATGAGCAGTTCTTC.

CDR3 nucleotide sequence: TGTGCTAGTGGTTTGTCGCACAGCGAGCAGTACTTC. Translating gives CASGLSHSEQYF. The chain joins TRBV12-5 to TRBJ2-7; D uncertain. CDR1 is LGHNT, CDR2 FRNRAP, per germline. The CDR3 has 12 amino acids. Trimming removed 2 bases at V and 6 bases at J, with 8 bases between.

CDR3 nucleotides: TGCAGCGTACCTACTGCCTCAACAGGGGGCCGAGGCTACACCTTC. Translation gives CSVPTASTGGRGYTF. The V and J genes are TRBV29-1 and TRBJ1-2, with TRBD1 identical over 9 bases. After removal of 6 bases from V and 8 bases from J, the junction contained 16 bases not matched to a gene. Germline CDR1 is SQVTM and CDR2 is ANQGSEA. This CDR3 has 15 amino acids.

This clone has only a few counts. The chain has TRBV7-6 and TRBJ1-1, with 10 bases that match TRBD1. V trimming: 2 bases; J trimming: 5 bases; junction bases outside the gene matches: 5. The CDR3 contains 15 residues. Germline CDR1 and CDR2: SGHVS and FNYEAQ. DNA for the CDR3: TGTGCCAGCAGCTTAACCGGGACAGGGGAAACTGAAGCTTTCTTT. Translating gives CASSLTGTGETEAFF.

The V call is TRBV9, the J call TRBJ2-2; no definite D call. This CDR3 has 12 amino acids. The V gene lost 4 bases and the J gene lost 6 bases, with 7 bases spanning the gap. CDR1 is SGDLS and CDR2 is YYNGEE in the germline V gene. CDR3 coding DNA: TGTGCCAGCAGCCCTCTTTCCGGGGAGCTGTTTTTT. This encodes CASSPLSGELFF.

The rearrangement joins TRBV5-5 to TRBJ1-1; no definite D call. CDR3 length: 14 residues. Looked up from germline, CDR1 is SGHKS and CDR2 is YYEKEE (reference sequence). Deletions cut 3 bases from V and 5 bases from J, with 14 bases between. The CDR3 region has the DNA TGTGCCAGCAGCTCGAGACAAGGAGGGACTGAAGCTTTCTTT. Protein: CASSSRQGGTEAFF.

V and J are TRBV4-3 and TRBJ2-7, with 10 bases aligning to TRBD2. The CDR3 extends over 18 amino acids. The germline gives CDR1 LGHNA, CDR2 YSLEER. Germline trimming cut 1 base from V and 5 bases from J; bases unmatched to any gene: 14. The CDR3, as DNA: TGCGCCAGCAGCCAAGTAGGAGGCGCTAGCGGGAGTCCCCACGAGCAGTACTTC. Its protein product is CASSQVGGASGSPHEQYF.

The chain joins TRBV20-1 to TRBJ2-3; 7 bases map to TRBD2. The CDR3 has 15 residues. Germline CDR1 is DFQATT and CDR2 is SNEGSKA (reference sequence). Trimming cost V 3 bases and J 5 bases; bases outside gene matches: 11. The CDR3 nucleotides read TGCAGTGCTAGTAAGGGGAGGGCGGTTGGAGATACGCAGTATTTT. Translation gives CSASKGRAVGDTQYF.

V is TRBV5-8 and J is TRBJ1-5; 7 nucleotides match TRBD1. The CDR3 is 14 residues long. CDR1 is SGHTS and CDR2 is YDEGEE in the germline V gene. After removal of 2 bases from V and 3 bases from J, the junction contained 2 bases not matched to a gene. The CDR3 spells CASSLQGNNQPQHF. Written as DNA, the CDR3 is TGTGCCAGCAGCTTACAGGGGAACAATCAGCCCCAGCATTTT.

V gene TRBV5-6 combines with J gene TRBJ2-2, with D perhaps matching TRBD1 (6 bases). This CDR3 is built from 15 residues. Per germline, CDR1 SGHDT and CDR2 YYEEEE. The V gene lost 4 bases and the J gene lost 5 bases, with 15 bases spanning the gap. In DNA, the CDR3 is TGTGCCAGCAGCGTGCTGGACAGACGGACCGGGGAGCTGTTTTTT. Protein product: CASSVLDRRTGELFF.

The chain combines TRBV10-3 with TRBJ1-2; D not resolved. Germline V gene sequence: CDR1 ENHRY, CDR2 SYGVKD. The CDR3 totals 14 residues. Deletions cut 3 bases from V and 1 base from J, with 9 bases between. Here the CDR3 reads CAISETPNNYGYTF. CDR3 coding DNA: TGTGCCATCAGTGAAACACCGAATAACTATGGCTACACCTTC.

The chain combines TRBV4-2 with TRBJ2-6; tentative D call: TRBD2 (5 bases). Germline lookup yields CDR1 LGHNA and CDR2 YNFKEQ. The CDR3 length is 16 residues. V lost 1 base to trimming and J lost 1 base, with 8 bases between them. DNA for the CDR3: TGTGCCAGCAGCCAAGTTTTAGCGTCTGGGGCCAACGTCCTGACTTTC. As protein: CASSQVLASGANVLTF.

This chain joins TRBV7-9 and TRBJ1-4, with 7 bases lining up with TRBD1. The CDR3 is 14 amino acids. The V gene's germline CDR1 is SEHNR and CDR2 FQNEAQ (reference sequence). Trimming cost V 3 bases and J 8 bases; bases outside gene matches: 6. The CDR3 region is CASSFRQGLEKLFF. In DNA form, the CDR3 reads TGTGCCAGCAGCTTCAGACAGGGTCTAGAAAAACTGTTTTTT.

The chain has TRBV15 and TRBJ2-7, with TRBD2 identical over 14 bases. With 1 base clipped from V and 7 bases from J, the junction kept 9 bases outside the gene matches. This CDR3 comprises 17 residues. Germline V CDR1 and CDR2: LNHNV, YYDKDF (reference sequence). CDR3 coding DNA: TGTGCCACCAGCAGAGCCGGGACTAGCGGGAGTTTTTGGGAGCAGTACTTC. It encodes CATSRAGTSGSFWEQYF.

This clone was seen once. The genes are TRBV7-2 and TRBJ2-7; 12 bases line up with TRBD2. Germline CDR1 reads SGHTA; CDR2 reads FQGNSA. The CDR3 contains 17 residues. The trim removed 1 base at V and 2 bases at J, leaving 6 bases unmatched. The DNA for the CDR3 is TGTGCCAGCAGCTTAGTGACTAGCGGGAGTTTACCCTACGAGCAGTACTTC. Protein product: CASSLVTSGSLPYEQYF.

The rearrangement uses TRBV11-3 and TRBJ2-3, with D maybe TRBD1 (6 bases). Germline V lookup: CDR1 SGHNT, CDR2 YENEEA. The CDR3 runs 14 residues. Trimming took off 4 bases at V and 4 bases at J, with 12 bases between the two ends. CDR3 sequence: CASSSQGLSDTQYF. The DNA for the CDR3 is TGTGCCAGCAGCTCACAGGGTTTATCAGATACGCAGTATTTT.

This chain links TRBV20-1 with TRBJ2-7, with D perhaps TRBD2 (5 bases). Germline CDR1 and CDR2: DFQATT and SNEGSKA (reference sequence). V lost 0 bases and J lost 6, with 6 bases in between. The CDR3 consists of 11 residues. The CDR3 DNA is TGCAGTGCTAGAGAGGCGGGCGAGCAGTACTTC. Amino acid sequence: CSAREAGEQYF.

The chain has TRBV2 and TRBJ2-1; 16 nucleotides align to TRBD2. Germline CDR1 SNHLY, CDR2 FYNNEI. Unmatched junction bases numbered 11, after V lost 6 bases and J lost 15 bases. CDR3 length: 15 residues. The CDR3, as DNA: TGTGCCAGCAGGGGACTAGCGGGAGGGCCAGACGTACCGTTCTTC. As protein: CASRGLAGGPDVPFF.

The genes are TRBV6-5 and TRBJ1-3; a possible D gene is TRBD1 (6 bases). The CDR3 is 14 amino acids. Germline V gives CDR1 MNHEY, CDR2 SVGAGI. V was shortened by 5 bases and J by 8 bases, with 16 bases between the two germline ends. The CDR3, as DNA: TGTGCCAGCAGTCCCCCGGGGGGCGTCGACACCATATATTTT. Translation: CASSPPGGVDTIYF.

The chain employs TRBV5-6 and TRBJ2-3; TRBD2 agrees at 15 bases. Germline V gives CDR1 SGHDT, CDR2 YYEEEE. Trimming took 4 bases from V and 5 from J; bases not matched to a gene: 2. The CDR3 sequence is 15 residues long. The CDR3: CASSGLAGGVDTQYF. DNA for the CDR3: TGTGCCAGCAGCGGACTAGCGGGAGGGGTAGATACGCAGTATTTT.

This clone was seen a single time. This rearrangement joins TRBV7-9 to TRBJ1-1; D not certain. CDR1 is SEHNR, CDR2 FQNEAQ, per germline (reference sequence). The ends were cut back, 5 bases at V and 4 bases at J, with 11 bases in the middle. The CDR3 is made up of 13 amino acids. The CDR3 DNA is TGTGCCAGCAGCACGATAGGAGGCACTGAAGCTTTCTTT. Translated, it gives CASSTIGGTEAFF.